The 18 T cell receptor beta chains presented below share a single source sample, sequenced in a study of shared clonotypes between healthy human individuals. Profiled with immunoSEQ multiplex PCR; TCRdb holds only in-frame clones, not every one. Seen here are roughly 2 million clones, 95% observed once, and the top ten hold 0.1% to 0.15%. Sequenced: naive CD4+ T cells sorted from blood. The subset denotes: CD45RA+ positively selected. Receptors originate from a man in his late teens or twenties in good health.

The V gene is TRBV4-1, the J gene TRBJ2-5; D gene unclear. The germline V gene encodes CDR1 MGHRA and CDR2 YSYEKL. The CDR3 length is 14 residues. V dropped 3 bases and J dropped 4 bases, with 12 bases sitting between them. CDR3 coding DNA: TGCGCCAGCAGCCAGAGGACCAACTCAGAGACCCAGTACTTC. It translates to CASSQRTNSETQYF.

The chain has TRBV5-6 and TRBJ2-6; the D gene is possibly TRBD2 (5 bases). V shed 3 bases and J shed 0 bases, with 16 bases lying between them. CDR3 length: 18 residues. Germline V gene lookup returns CDR1 SGHDT and CDR2 YYEEEE. The CDR3 DNA sequence: TGTGCCAGCAGCTATGCACGGGAACTCCACTCTGGGGCCAACGTCCTGACTTTC. Translating it yields CASSYARELHSGANVLTF.

The chain employs TRBV5-6 and TRBJ1-2; D perhaps matches TRBD1 (6 bases). The CDR3 length is 14 residues. Per the germline V gene, CDR1 is SGHDT and CDR2 is YYEEEE. The V gene lost 5 bases and the J gene lost 7 bases, with 18 bases spanning the gap. The CDR3 DNA reads TGTGCCAGCAGGCCTTCTACAGGGTTTCGTGGCTACACCTTC. Protein product: CASRPSTGFRGYTF. Full variable domain (outside the CDR3, taken from reference TRBV5-6 and TRBJ1-2): DAGVTQSPTHLIKTRGQQVTLRCSPKSGHDTVSWYQQALGQGPQFIFQYYEEEERQRGNFPDRFSGHQFPNYSSELNVNALLLGDSALYLCASRPSTGFRGYTFGSGTRLTVV.

The J gene is TRBJ2-1, the V gene TRBV4-1; no firm D call. Germline V gene lookup returns CDR1 MGHRA and CDR2 YSYEKL. Deletions cut 4 bases from V and 5 bases from J, with 21 bases between. The CDR3 consists of 17 residues. The CDR3 sequence is CASSPQPVRGVNNEQFF. Here the CDR3 DNA reads TGCGCCAGCAGCCCACAACCCGTACGAGGAGTAAACAATGAGCAGTTCTTC.

The chain carries TRBV10-3 and TRBJ2-7; D perhaps matches TRBD2 (5 bases). CDR3 length: 13 amino acids. V shed 4 bases and J shed 0 bases, with 7 bases lying between them. The germline V gene has CDR1 ENHRY and CDR2 SYGVKD. CDR3 amino acids: CAISGTSSYEQYF. CDR3 coding DNA: TGTGCCATCAGTGGTACTAGCTCCTACGAGCAGTACTTC.

This chain uses TRBV28 with TRBJ2-7, with 13 positions matching TRBD2. Germline values: CDR1 MDHEN, CDR2 SYDVKM. CDR3 length: 14 amino acids. Trimming took 8 bases from V and 6 from J; bases not matched to a gene: 7. The CDR3 loop reads CASVGTSGIGEQYF. CDR3 nucleotides: TGTGCCAGCGTTGGGACTAGCGGGATTGGCGAGCAGTACTTC.

This chain links TRBV4-1 with TRBJ2-1; no clear D gene. The CDR3 runs 12 residues. CDR1 MGHRA and CDR2 YSYEKL come from the germline V gene. V was pared by 2 bases and J by 6 bases, with 5 bases between. The CDR3 protein is CASSQSGNEQFF. The CDR3 DNA sequence: TGCGCCAGCAGCCAATCTGGCAATGAGCAGTTCTTC.

J is TRBJ2-1 and V is TRBV2; possible D gene TRBD2, 6 bases. CDR3 size: 13 residues. Between the trimmed V and J ends, which lost 6 bases and 6 bases, there was a span of 12 bases. CDR1 is SNHLY and CDR2 is FYNNEI in the germline V gene. The CDR3 bases are TGTGCCAGCAGCGCGGTCGGGGGCAATGAGCAGTTCTTC. Translating it yields CASSAVGGNEQFF.

About this clone itself: A read error may produce the germline difference seen at one junction end. The chain employs TRBV6-5 and TRBJ2-7; perhaps TRBD2 as D (7 bases). The CDR3 covers 14 residues. Germline V lookup: CDR1 MNHEY, CDR2 SVGAGI. CDR3 in DNA: TGTGCCAGCAGTTACTCGGGGGGGGCGCAGGCACCTATCTTC. Amino acids: CASSYSGGAQAPIF.

This chain uses TRBV9 with TRBJ2-1, with 11 bases that match TRBD2. CDR1 is SGDLS and CDR2 is YYNGEE in the germline V gene. The CDR3 sequence is 16 residues long. Trimming removed 0 bases from V and 9 bases from J; junction bases left unmatched: 8. CDR3 nucleotide sequence: TGTGCCAGCAGCGTAGGGCTAGCGGGAGGTTCCGGTGAGCAGTTCTTC. Its translation is CASSVGLAGGSGEQFF.

This chain uses TRBV5-1 with TRBJ2-7; D possibly uses TRBD1 or TRBD2 (5 bases each). The CDR3 is 16 amino acids. Germline V gives CDR1 SGHRS, CDR2 YFSETQ. V lost 3 bases and J lost 4, with 20 bases in between. The CDR3 is CASSSISGTIPYEQYF. The CDR3 DNA is TGCGCCAGCAGCTCAATTTCCGGGACGATTCCATACGAGCAGTACTTC.

This chain connects TRBV28 to TRBJ1-6, with a weak D call TRBD1 (6 bases). Looked up from germline, CDR1 is MDHEN and CDR2 is SYDVKM. V was shortened by 4 bases and J by 10 bases, with 14 bases between the two germline ends. CDR3 size: 14 residues. The CDR3 spells CASSYQGRGSPLHF. CDR3 nucleotides: TGTGCCAGCAGTTACCAGGGGCGGGGATCACCCCTCCACTTT.

In the case of this clone: This sample also contains other DNA sequences that code for the same CDR3. V is TRBV10-3 and J is TRBJ2-7; 11 bases line up with TRBD2. Unmatched junction bases numbered 2, after V lost 4 bases and J lost 0 bases. This CDR3 has 15 amino acids. Germline V gene lookup returns CDR1 ENHRY and CDR2 SYGVKD. CDR3 nucleotides: TGTGCCATCAGTGGGGGGACTAGCGGCTCCTACGAGCAGTACTTC. Amino acids: CAISGGTSGSYEQYF.

This chain uses TRBV7-9 with TRBJ2-5; possible D gene TRBD2, 6 bases. The V and J ends lost 6 bases and 2 bases respectively, with 13 bases between them. The CDR3 has 14 amino acids. Germline V gives CDR1 SEHNR, CDR2 FQNEAQ (reference sequence). The CDR3 DNA reads TGTGCCAGCAGTTCCCGACGGGAGCAAGAGACCCAGTACTTC. This codes for CASSSRREQETQYF.

Regarding this clone: The same CDR3 can be traced to other DNA sequences in this sample. This rearrangement joins TRBV7-2 to TRBJ2-3; D not certain. Germline assignment: CDR1 SGHTA and CDR2 FQGNSA. CDR3 size: 16 residues. V was pared by 5 bases and J by 0 bases, with 15 bases between. The CDR3 sequence: CASSLVGQSSTDTQYF. Here the CDR3 DNA reads TGTGCCAGCAGCCTAGTAGGGCAGAGCAGCACAGATACGCAGTATTTT.

This rearrangement joins TRBV27 to TRBJ1-5, with D possibly being TRBD1 (5 bases). This CDR3 contains 14 residues. In germline, CDR1 is MNHEY, CDR2 SMNVEV (reference sequence). Trimming stripped 5 bases from V and 0 bases from J, with 8 bases between. The CDR3 DNA reads TGTGCCAGCAGTCCAGGGACTAGCAATCAGCCCCAGCATTTT. Its translation is CASSPGTSNQPQHF.

This chain links TRBV7-2 with TRBJ2-6; D might be TRBD1 (5 bases). In germline, CDR1 is SGHTA, CDR2 FQGNSA. The CDR3 is 18 residues long. V lost 2 bases to trimming and J lost 0 bases, with 14 bases between them. For the CDR3, the DNA is TGTGCCAGCAGCTTATTCGCCAGGACACACTCTGGGGCCAACGTCCTGACTTTC. This gives the protein CASSLFARTHSGANVLTF.

The genes are TRBV27 and TRBJ1-4, with D maybe TRBD1 (6 bases). CDR3 size: 15 residues. V dropped 6 bases and J dropped 7 bases, with 18 bases sitting between them. Germline CDR1 reads MNHEY; CDR2 reads SMNVEV (reference sequence). The CDR3, as DNA: TGTGCCAGCAGCAGCACAGGGACCCGGGGTGAAAAACTGTTTTTT. This translates into CASSSTGTRGEKLFF.